The T cell receptor beta chain described here comes from a study of control samples from healthy donors and cancer patients. Germline V gene data show CDR1 as MDHEN and CDR2 as SYDVKM. V lost 4 bases and J lost 6, with 29 bases in between. The CDR3 has 19 residues. Assay used: immunoSEQ multiplex PCR; TCRdb lists only in-frame clones, some missing. The table lists 70,000 to 75,000 clones, more than 85% of them singletons, with more than 3% in the top ten. This clonotype originated in a woman in her forties or fifties in good health. J is TRBJ2-3 and V is TRBV28; D is possibly TRBD1 or TRBD2 (5 bases each). The specimen sequenced was blood. This CDR3 reads CASSYITATGTHADDTQYF. In nucleotides, the CDR3 is TGTGCCAGCAGTTACATAACGGCGACCGGGACCCACGCAGACGATACGCAGTATTTT.